This note documents a single T cell receptor beta chain sequence. The source of the sample is a study of T cell changes during pregnancy in multiple sclerosis. Generated by immunoSEQ multiplex PCR, the TCRdb table keeps only in-frame clones and is missing some. The data show about 19,000 clones, around 86% seen once. Here the sequenced sample was CD8+ T cells from peripheral blood mononuclear cells, taken in the third trimester of pregnancy. This TCR was recovered from a female donor in good health, enrolled as a control in a pregnancy study.

The CDR3 DNA sequence: TGTGCCAGCAGTTCTATAGACAGGCAGTACTTC. It codes for CASSSIDRQYF. V is TRBV27 and J is TRBJ2-7; possibly TRBD1 for D (5 bases). Trimming took off 4 bases at V and 9 bases at J, with 10 bases between the two ends. CDR1 and CDR2 from the germline V gene are MNHEY and SMNVEV (reference sequence). The CDR3 consists of 11 residues.